This TCR beta chain was sequenced in a study of Ad26.COV2.S vaccination and SARS-CoV-2 variants. Worth noting for this clone: Its antigen is as yet unknown.

Findings and limits, study-wide: Possibly, TCR breadth and depth analyses underestimated total T cell responses.

Specified treatment: around 19 received Ad26.COV2.S at low or high dose, single or two shots; about 5 received placebo; per-sample allocation not given. Material that was analyzed had been drawn on day 63 after the first vaccine or placebo injection. An adult donor aged 18-55 years was enrolled in Boston. CDR1 is MNHEY and CDR2 is SVGEGT in the germline V gene. This CDR3 comprises 15 residues. Trimming at V came to 2 bases and at J to 5 bases, leaving 7 bases not matched to a gene. Repertoires were generated with immunoSEQ multiplex PCR, while TCRdb's copy carries only in-frame clones and drops some. Here the sample spans approximately 360,000 clones, about four fifths being singletons.

The J gene is TRBJ2-5, the V gene TRBV6-2 or TRBV6-3; TRBD2 matches 8 bases. Material: peripheral blood, obtained in a trial of Ad26.COV2.S vaccine versus placebo. This clonotype was obtained from a person aged 18 to 59 who received the Ad26.COV2.S COVID-19 vaccine or a placebo. CDR3: CASSYDKRGMETQYF. CDR3 DNA: TGTGCCAGCAGTTACGACAAGCGGGGGATGGAGACCCAGTACTTC.